The entry that follows covers one T cell receptor (beta chain) sequence. Its antigen target is currently unknown. No much larger clone is present one base from it, and per-base qualities are unavailable. To identify antigen-specific CD4+ T cell clonotypes by their expansion, the ViraFEST assay first stimulated PBMC with viral peptide pools and then applied TCR sequencing. After more than 9 days of culture, CD4+ T cells were isolated with the EasySep CD4+ T cell isolation kit. PCR-confirmed SARS-CoV-2 infection had occurred in convalescent patients between March and December 2020, before the Alpha, Beta and Delta variants emerged in the United States. Each well held 1.5 million to 2.5 million PBMC cultured in IMDM containing approximately 5.3% human AB serum, 8.5 to 10 IU/ml IL-2 and gentamicin, along with 10 ug/ml peptides. An HIV-1 Nef peptide pool served as the negative control culture condition. On days 3 and 7, half of the culture medium was replaced with fresh IL-2-containing medium. Unless noted otherwise, every peptide stimulation condition was cultured in triplicate wells. PBMC were separated from whole blood using Ficoll-Paque Plus gradient centrifugation and were then either cryopreserved at -140C or used fresh. Genomic DNA was extracted from cultured CD4+ T cells with the QIAamp micro DNA kit.

Library preparation employed the immunoSEQ multiplex PCR assay. DNA from the cultured, isolated CD4+ T cells was subjected to TCR beta CDR3 sequencing. As for the authors' bioinformatics: Non-productive TCR sequences were removed, reads were trimmed to the CDR3 region, and CDR3s of at least 7 amino acids were retained. Antigen-specific clonotypes were identified with the MANAFEST web app by comparing expansion in peptide wells against reference cultures. Positive clones required FDR<0.05 expansion versus reference and all other wells, odds ratio above 5, and frequency above 0.1% in two replicate wells. A clonotype was called cross-reactive if it was significantly expanded both in SARS-CoV-2 spike wells and in at least one common cold coronavirus spike condition. CDR3 similarity was assessed by Levenshtein distance using the stringdist R package, and unrooted trees were constructed with ape in R 3.6.1. This is the immuneACCESS table as TCRdb keeps it, with only in-frame sequences that have V and J called. A part of the clones is gone; compared with another copy, unresolved V genes explain less than half, and the rest is unexplained. V and J calls and clone size are as listed in that table; D and trimming were resolved from the DNA. In all, the sample holds about 70,000 clones, and about 69% of those were seen once. In total, the top ten clones hold 5% to 6% of the sample.

The CDR3, from cysteine to phenylalanine, totals 15 residues. This entry keeps only the CDR3 DNA: 45 bases, framed from base 1. CDR1 SGHVS and CDR2 FNYEAQ were looked up in the germline V gene. Trimming leaves V shorter by 5 bases and J shorter by 2 bases, with the junction holding 4 bases beyond the gene matches. This sample was included in a study of vaccination effects on CD4 cells after COVID-19 (dated by TCRdb to 2022 to 2024). Regarding the study in general: Two doses of either the BNT162b2 or the mRNA-1273 mRNA SARS-CoV-2 vaccine were administered to participants. Pre-vaccine samples were drawn from a couple of convalescent patients 16 days and one week before the first dose, at 142 and 148 days after COVID-19 diagnosis. In both COVID-19 convalescent patients and infection-naive vaccine recipients, the study compared SARS-CoV-2 spike-specific CD4+ TCR repertoires from before mRNA vaccination with those from after it. The full study included 9 to 10 COVID-19 convalescent patients and several SARS-CoV-2-naive healthy vaccine recipients. The Oncomine TCR Beta short-read assay on an Illumina iSeq 100 was used to sequence cultures from other donors in the study.

Paper-wide results and their limitations: Limitations of the study were the small number of convalescent patients and the absence of early post-infection timepoints. Marked clonal contraction was observed in both infection-induced and vaccine-induced clones at late post-vaccination timepoints, consistent with waning T cell responses. Among convalescent patients, the spike-reactive repertoire after vaccination was made up mainly of new vaccine-induced clones that were largely distinct from the clones induced by infection.

The source is a human donor who had a prior SARS-CoV-2 infection. Recombination connected TRBV7-6 to TRBJ2-1, with 9 bases aligning to TRBD2. Sequences were derived from CD4+ T cells from PBMCs cultured with HIV peptides, sampled before COVID-19 vaccination. The meaning of the sample's cell subset or site label: HIV-1 Nef peptide pool negative control/reference culture. Read as DNA, the sequence is TGTGCCAGCAGCCTGAGCGGGGGGCCCTACAATGAGCAGTTCTTC. This is translated as CASSLSGGPYNEQFF. The variable domain in full, with residues beyond the CDR3 obtained from the reference TRBV7-6 and TRBJ2-1 genes, is GAGVSQSPRYKVTKRGQDVALRCDPISGHVSLYWYRQALGQGPEFLTYFNYEAQQDKSGLPNDRFSAERPEGSISTLTIQRTEQRDSAMYRCASSLSGGPYNEQFFGPGTRLTVL.